This record concerns one T cell receptor (beta chain) sequence. This entry is derived from a study of shared clonotypes between healthy human individuals. The data were produced by immunoSEQ multiplex PCR, yet TCRdb's version contains in-frame clones alone and is incomplete. The sample contains about 2.1 million clones, over 85% of which appear only once. Naive CD8 isolation took CD45RO-negative cells positively selected for CCR7 and excluded terminally differentiated effector memory CD45RA+ cells. This clonotype was obtained from a man between 18 and 29 years old in good health. Some clones in this sample may be carry-over from other donors' samples. Sequencing used naive CD8+ T cells from PBMCs.

This CDR3 reads CASAGRRGYNEQFF. The CDR3 region has the DNA TGTGCCAGCGCCGGACGGCGGGGCTACAATGAGCAGTTCTTC. V usage is TRBV5-8 and J usage is TRBJ2-1; D is possibly TRBD2 (6 bases). CDR1 is SGHTS and CDR2 is YDEGEE in the germline V gene. Trimming took 7 bases from V and 3 from J, leaving 14 bases between them. CDR3 length: 14 amino acids.